This T cell receptor beta chain stems from a study of cytomegalovirus exposure and HLA in healthy donors. General study points: The authors enumerated 180 or so TCR beta chains as linked to cytomegalovirus. As confirmed in vitro, three CMV-associated chains were specific for CMV antigens. Rarity held for most TCR sequences, but there were some public TCRs that occurred in many donors. First-cohort TCR clusters were later found to tend to co-occur in the 120 or so validation repertoires.

Using immunoSEQ multiplex PCR, the repertoire was profiled, and TCRdb retains in-frame clones only, with some absent. The sample shows approximately 160,000 clones, about 90% of them seen only once. Comments on this clone: Its cognate antigen is unknown.

The sample taken for sequencing was PBMCs. This clonotype was obtained from a man between 18 and 35 years old in good health and CMV-seropositive.

CDR3 sequence reads: CASSLGGTHTDTQYF. The DNA for the CDR3 is TGCGCCAGCAGCTTGGGTGGGACACACACAGATACGCAGTATTTT. The genes are TRBV5-1 and TRBJ2-3, with D possibly TRBD1 on 6 matching bases. With 0 bases removed from V and 2 bases from J, the gap between germline ends came to 10 bases. The germline V gene encodes CDR1 SGHRS and CDR2 YFSETQ. This CDR3 comprises 15 residues.